These T cell receptor beta chains were read from a single sample in a study of blood T cells in healthy people across ages. MiXCR, applied by TCRdb to the 5' RACE reads, yields one record per CDR3 protein. Of about 1.8 million distinct CDR3 sequences in the sample, 49% are singletons; the top ten hold less than 2.5%. The source material was blood. These receptors were taken from a woman aged 40 to 49 in good health. Both conserved end residues are part of each CDR3. The D gene is left open where the match is weak. Clone size is stated in some rows and not others, as once, few, many or a class when expanded.

D gene | J gene | V gene | clone size | CDR3 protein | CDR3 DNA
TRBD1 | TRBJ2-5 | TRBV7-2 | - | CASSWTGGTQYF | TGTGCCAGCAGCTGGACAGGGGGGACCCAGTACTTC
TRBD1 | TRBJ2-1 | TRBV28 | few | CASSLWGTGGNEQFF | TGTGCCAGCAGTTTATGGGGGACAGGGGGAAATGAGCAGTTCTTC
TRBD1 | TRBJ2-1 | TRBV2 | - | CASSGRQGAIHDEQFF | TGTGCCAGCAGTGGAAGACAGGGGGCGATTCATGATGAGCAGTTCTTC
TRBD1 | TRBJ1-5 | TRBV4-2 | once | CASSQDGDRIGQPQHF | TGTGCCAGCAGCCAAGATGGGGACAGGATCGGTCAGCCCCAGCATTTT
- | TRBJ2-7 | TRBV20-1 | many | CSARLASYEQYF | TGCAGTGCTAGACTAGCGAGCTACGAGCAGTACTTC
- | TRBJ2-2 | TRBV11-2 | - | CASSLEGVAGELFF | TGTGCCAGCAGCTTAGAAGGGGTTGCCGGGGAGCTGTTTTTT
TRBD2 | TRBJ2-3 | TRBV2 | - | CASSALRGADYTDTQYF | TGTGCCAGCAGTGCGTTGCGGGGGGCCGACTACACAGATACGCAGTATTTT
TRBD1 | TRBJ1-6 | TRBV11-2 | few | CASSSGQAYNSPLHF | TGTGCCAGCAGCTCGGGACAGGCCTATAATTCACCCCTCCACTTT
- | TRBJ2-7 | TRBV12-3/TRBV12-4 | once | CASSARDRRFYEQYF | TGTGCCAGCAGTGCCAGGGACCGTCGTTTCTACGAGCAGTACTTC
- | TRBJ2-3 | TRBV12-3/TRBV12-4 | few | CASSLQASPDTQYF | TGTGCCAGCAGTTTACAAGCGTCCCCAGATACGCAGTATTTT
- | TRBJ1-2 | TRBV28 | - | CAILSGSTNYGYTF | TGTGCCATCCTATCCGGGTCAACTAACTATGGCTACACCTTC
- | TRBJ2-4 | TRBV23-1 | - | CASSQSPESLGTKNIQYF | TGCGCCAGCAGTCAATCCCCAGAGTCTCTGGGGACCAAAAACATTCAGTACTTC
- | TRBJ1-1 | TRBV3-1 | - | CASSQRGSSTEAFF | TGTGCCAGCAGCCAAAGGGGGAGTAGCACTGAAGCTTTCTTT
TRBD1 | TRBJ2-1 | TRBV27 | - | CASSPGQGAIEQFF | TGTGCCAGCAGTCCGGGACAGGGGGCGATTGAGCAGTTCTTC
TRBD1 | TRBJ1-5 | TRBV2 | few | CASRKGAGNQPQHF | TGTGCCAGCAGAAAGGGGGCAGGCAATCAGCCCCAGCATTTT
- | TRBJ2-5 | TRBV7-9 | - | CASSRAGGGTQYF | TGTGCCAGCAGCCGGGCCGGTGGGGGGACCCAGTACTTC
TRBD2 | TRBJ2-6 | TRBV28 | few | CASKPGGSGANVLTF | TGTGCCAGCAAACCGGGGGGGTCTGGGGCCAACGTCCTGACTTTC
TRBD1 | TRBJ1-2 | TRBV25-1 | - | CASSDELGQGAGYGYTF | TGTGCCAGCAGTGATGAGCTAGGACAGGGGGCGGGCTATGGCTACACCTTC
- | TRBJ2-5 | TRBV5-1 | - | CASSKSGGHGETQYF | TGCGCCAGCAGCAAGTCGGGGGGACACGGAGAGACCCAGTACTTC
TRBD2 | TRBJ2-3 | TRBV4-3 | - | CASSPTSGGFLSTDTQYF | TGCGCCAGCAGCCCTACTAGCGGGGGTTTCCTTAGCACAGATACGCAGTATTTT
- | TRBJ1-6 | TRBV10-2 | - | CASSEPSVYDSPLHF | TGCGCCAGCAGTGAACCTTCGGTTTACGATTCACCCCTCCACTTT
TRBD1 | TRBJ2-7 | TRBV6-2/TRBV6-3 | - | CASRSGQGKRHEQYF | TGTGCCAGCAGATCAGGACAGGGGAAGAGACACGAGCAGTACTTC
- | TRBJ1-2 | TRBV4-1 | few | CASSQESESGYTF | TGCGCCAGCAGCCAAGAATCGGAGAGTGGCTACACCTTC
- | TRBJ2-1 | TRBV7-7 | - | CASSPWDTSNEQFF | TGTGCCAGCAGCCCATGGGACACTTCCAATGAGCAGTTCTTC
TRBD1 | TRBJ2-7 | TRBV27 | few | CASRRQGASSYEQYF | TGTGCCAGCAGAAGACAGGGGGCTAGCTCCTACGAGCAGTACTTC
TRBD2 | TRBJ2-1 | TRBV6-1 | - | CASKGLAGGTAALYNEQFF | TGTGCCAGCAAGGGACTAGCGGGGGGGACTGCAGCCTTATACAATGAGCAGTTCTTC
- | TRBJ2-1 | TRBV20-1 | - | CSAKGSGHFYNEQFF | TGCAGTGCCAAGGGCTCGGGACACTTCTACAATGAGCAGTTCTTC
- | TRBJ2-5 | TRBV14 | - | CASSQERGRYNEQYF | TGTGCCAGCAGCCAAGAAAGAGGCCGGTACAATGAGCAGTACTTC
- | TRBJ2-7 | TRBV11-2 | few | CASSDGTGSEQYF | TGTGCCAGCAGCGACGGCACAGGATCCGAGCAGTACTTC
- | TRBJ2-1 | TRBV5-1 | - | CASSLEGRRDNNGQFF | TGCGCCAGCAGCTTGGAAGGCAGGAGGGACAACAATGGGCAGTTCTTC
TRBD1 | TRBJ2-5 | TRBV5-5 | few | CASSWAGQGLGETQYF | TGTGCCAGCAGCTGGGCAGGACAGGGATTGGGGGAGACCCAGTACTTC
- | TRBJ2-3 | TRBV7-2 | few | CASSLDLGYDTQYF | TGTGCCAGCAGCTTGGACTTGGGCTACGATACGCAGTATTTT
TRBD1 | TRBJ2-1 | TRBV4-1 | - | CASSQPGQGHEQFF | TGCGCCAGCAGCCAGCCGGGACAGGGCCACGAGCAGTTCTTC
- | TRBJ2-1 | TRBV4-2 | once | CASSQSMRGRDYNEQFF | TGTGCCAGCAGCCAATCTATGAGGGGAAGGGACTACAATGAGCAGTTCTTC
- | TRBJ1-2 | TRBV14 | few | CASSQQGSSYGYTF | TGTGCCAGCAGCCAACAGGGATCATCCTATGGCTACACCTTC
- | TRBJ1-5 | TRBV12-3/TRBV12-4 | - | CASSLGSRMAGQPQHF | TGTGCCAGCAGTTTAGGTAGCAGGATGGCGGGTCAGCCCCAGCATTTT
- | TRBJ1-4 | TRBV6-1 | - | CASRDPGRPNEKLFF | TGTGCCAGCAGGGATCCGGGACGTCCTAATGAAAAACTGTTTTTT
TRBD1 | TRBJ2-1 | TRBV27 | - | CTSRGYEQFF | TGTACCAGCAGGGGGTATGAGCAGTTCTTC
- | TRBJ1-2 | TRBV3-1 | - | CASSQVAAGVGGYTF | TGTGCCAGCAGCCAAGTTGCTGCAGGGGTCGGCGGCTACACCTTC
- | TRBJ1-2 | TRBV7-2 | many | CASSLTGPTF | TGTGCCAGCAGCTTAACAGGGCCCACCTTC
- | TRBJ2-1 | TRBV9 | few | CASSGVGNEQFF | TGTGCCAGCAGCGGCGTGGGCAATGAGCAGTTCTTC
- | TRBJ1-5 | TRBV4-3 | - | CASSQGLGGPMWQPQHF | TGCGCCAGCAGCCAAGGCCTCGGGGGGCCGATGTGGCAGCCCCAGCATTTT
- | TRBJ2-1 | TRBV7-2 | - | CASSLATDYNEQFF | TGTGCCAGCAGCTTAGCGACAGACTACAATGAGCAGTTCTTC
- | TRBJ2-3 | TRBV7-6 | - | CASSPLLGDTQYF | TGTGCCAGCAGTCCACTTTTGGGCGATACGCAGTATTTT
TRBD1 | TRBJ2-7 | TRBV20-1 | - | CSAASGQGYDEQYF | TGCAGTGCCGCCTCCGGACAGGGGTACGACGAGCAGTACTTC
TRBD2 | TRBJ2-1 | TRBV19 | - | CASSIGGLAGFNEQFF | TGTGCCAGTAGTATTGGGGGACTAGCGGGTTTTAATGAGCAGTTCTTC
TRBD2 | TRBJ2-1 | TRBV20-1 | few | CSARGTSRNEQFF | TGCAGTGCTAGGGGGACTAGCCGCAATGAGCAGTTCTTC
- | TRBJ2-2 | TRBV9 | - | CASSVAGAGTGELFF | TGTGCCAGCAGCGTAGCGGGGGCCGGGACCGGGGAGCTGTTTTTT
TRBD1 | TRBJ2-6 | TRBV5-1 | - | CAGSLVGTGVPGANVLTF | TGCGCCGGCAGCTTGGTCGGGACAGGGGTACCTGGGGCCAACGTCCTGACTTTC
TRBD1 | TRBJ2-1 | TRBV6-5 | few | CASRPGTGPYNEQFF | TGTGCCAGCAGACCTGGGACAGGGCCCTACAATGAGCAGTTCTTC
- | TRBJ2-5 | TRBV7-2 | - | CASSLQTSSGEIQYF | TGTGCCAGCAGCCTTCAAACTAGCTCGGGCGAGATCCAGTACTTC
- | TRBJ2-5 | TRBV20-1 | few | CSARMVSPETQYF | TGCAGTGCTAGGATGGTCTCCCCGGAGACCCAGTACTTC
TRBD2 | TRBJ2-1 | TRBV13 | few | CASSSGLARGEQFF | TGTGCCAGCAGCTCCGGACTAGCGAGAGGTGAGCAGTTCTTC
- | TRBJ2-3 | TRBV7-2 | few | CASSLVGPPDTQYF | TGTGCCAGCAGCTTAGTAGGCCCTCCAGATACGCAGTATTTT
- | TRBJ1-1 | TRBV28 | - | CASTEGGNTEAFF | TGTGCCAGCACGGAGGGCGGGAACACTGAAGCTTTCTTT
- | TRBJ2-5 | TRBV15 | few | CATSRDRLGQETQYF | TGTGCCACCAGCAGAGATCGACTGGGACAAGAGACCCAGTACTTC
- | TRBJ1-4 | TRBV12-3/TRBV12-4 | - | CASGVLEKLFF | TGTGCCAGCGGGGTCTTGGAAAAACTGTTTTTT